The present entry profiles one T cell receptor (beta chain) with its context. The target antigen is unknown. RNA, at about 0.45 to 1 ug, was reverse transcribed with random hexamers. TCRdb fed the immunoSEQ multiplex PCR reads into MiXCR, producing one record per CDR3 protein. The data contain more than 150,000 distinct CDR3 sequences, approximately 95% of them singletons. The CDR3 loop spans 15 amino acids. Trimming cost V 1 base and J 0 bases, with 9 bases left between them. Germline V lookup: CDR1 LGHDT, CDR2 YNNKEL (reference sequence). This entry is derived from a study of CD8 T cells in Susac syndrome. Study results and limitations: CD8+ clones in Susac expanded most in TEMRA cells and active patients.

TEMRA cells underwent FACS enrichment and CD8+ and CD4+ T cells underwent negative isolation. This TCR was recovered from a human donor with Susac syndrome. The genes are TRBV3-1 and TRBJ1-1; D gene ambiguous. Sequenced: CD8+ T cells from PBMCs. In DNA form, the CDR3 reads TGTGCCAGCAGCCAAGTACTTTCGATGAACACTGAAGCTTTCTTT. This translates into CASSQVLSMNTEAFF.